The rows below give T cell receptor beta chains drawn from one sample of a study of cytomegalovirus exposure and HLA in healthy donors. Produced via immunoSEQ multiplex PCR; TCRdb's table is partial and in-frame only. The repertoire holds about 160,000 clones, with around 76% as singletons. Specimen: PBMCs. Every receptor here comes from a middle-aged man in good health and CMV-seronegative. Each CDR3 is given with its conserved first and last residue. A D gene is named only where the DNA matches it firmly. Expanded clones are given a class, and other clones once, few, many or no size at all.

CDR3 protein	CDR3 DNA	V gene	J gene	D gene	clone size
CASSLAGRVAGRSYEQYF	TGTGCCAGCAGCTTGGCGGGGAGGGTAGCGGGTCGATCCTACGAGCAGTACTTC	TRBV11-2	TRBJ2-7	TRBD2	-
CAWKGGYVSIGPSDTQYF	TGTGCCTGGAAGGGAGGGTATGTTTCAATAGGGCCATCAGATACGCAGTATTTT	TRBV30	TRBJ2-3	TRBD2	-
CASSADRGTEAFF	TGTGCCAGCAGCGCTGACAGGGGCACTGAAGCTTTCTTT	TRBV11-2	TRBJ1-1	TRBD1	-
CATSRDRDNQPQHF	TGTGCCACCAGCAGAGATCGGGACAATCAGCCCCAGCATTTT	TRBV15	TRBJ1-5	-	-
CAISSKGGGNTEAFF	TGTGCCATCAGTTCGAAGGGAGGGGGGAACACTGAAGCTTTCTTT	TRBV10-3	TRBJ1-1	-	few
CATSRGQGNNEQFF	TGTGCCACCAGCAGGGGACAGGGTAACAATGAGCAGTTCTTC	TRBV15	TRBJ2-1	TRBD1	-
CASSRLRGPNTGELFF	TGCGCCAGCAGCCGCCTAAGGGGTCCCAACACCGGGGAGCTGTTTTTT	TRBV4-1	TRBJ2-2	-	-
CASSLAWAGKTTYEQYF	TGTGCCAGCAGCTTAGCGTGGGCAGGCAAAACAACCTACGAGCAGTACTTC	TRBV7-2	TRBJ2-7	-	-
CASSEDAGGFNEQFF	TGTGCCAGCAGTGAAGATGCAGGGGGGTTCAATGAGCAGTTCTTC	TRBV2	TRBJ2-1	-	-
CASSEPGQGNIQYF	TGTGCCAGCAGCGAACCGGGACAGGGAAACATTCAGTACTTC	TRBV2	TRBJ2-4	TRBD1	-
CASSPPWTSGRVGDEQFF	TGTGCCAGCAGCCCTCCCTGGACTAGCGGGAGGGTAGGTGATGAGCAGTTCTTC	TRBV11-3	TRBJ2-1	TRBD2	-
CASSLEATGERAAYF	TGTGCCAGCAGCTTAGAAGCGACAGGGGAGAGGGCTGCGTACTTC	TRBV7-2	TRBJ2-7	TRBD1	-
CASSVHRGQGYEQYF	TGTGCCAGCAGTGTACACAGGGGGCAGGGCTACGAGCAGTACTTC	TRBV27	TRBJ2-7	TRBD1	-
CASSSGQRSSGNTIYF	TGTGCCAGCAGCTCCGGACAGCGCAGCTCTGGAAACACCATATATTTT	TRBV5-8	TRBJ1-3	-	-
CASSLAGGNAGELFF	TGCGCCAGCAGCTTAGCGGGGGGCAACGCCGGGGAGCTGTTTTTT	TRBV5-1	TRBJ2-2	TRBD2	-
CASSPTSTGELFF	TGCGCCAGCAGCCCCACTAGTACCGGGGAGCTGTTTTTT	TRBV4-1	TRBJ2-2	-	-
CASSQPGQGDEKLFF	TGCGCCAGCAGCCAACCGGGACAGGGGGACGAAAAACTGTTTTTT	TRBV4-1	TRBJ1-4	TRBD1	once
CASSSQLAATPYEQYF	TGTGCCAGCAGCTCCCAACTAGCGGCAACTCCCTACGAGCAGTACTTC	TRBV14	TRBJ2-7	TRBD2	-
CASSQGRVTNEKLFF	TGTGCCAGCAGCCAGGGTAGGGTAACTAATGAAAAACTGTTTTTT	TRBV9	TRBJ1-4	-	-
CASSLGGVTNEQFF	TGTGCCAGCAGCTTGGGCGGGGTAACCAATGAGCAGTTCTTC	TRBV5-4	TRBJ2-1	-	-
CASRSHGETNEKLFF	TGTGCCAGCAGATCCCACGGGGAAACTAATGAAAAACTGTTTTTT	TRBV2	TRBJ1-4	-	-
CASSLAGGTDTQYF	TGTGCCAGCAGTTTAGCGGGAGGGACAGATACGCAGTATTTT	TRBV6-1	TRBJ2-3	TRBD2	-
CASTLSGNEPQHF	TGTGCCAGCACCCTCTCGGGTAATGAGCCCCAGCATTTT	TRBV7-2	TRBJ1-5	-	few
CASSIGIGEAGELFF	TGTGCCAGTAGTATCGGCATAGGAGAGGCCGGGGAGCTGTTTTTT	TRBV19	TRBJ2-2	-	few
CASSFTESTDTQYF	TGCGCCAGCAGCTTTACAGAGAGCACAGATACGCAGTATTTT	TRBV5-1	TRBJ2-3	-	-
CATSSSDRPGYEQYF	TGTGCCACCAGCAGCTCCGACAGGCCGGGCTACGAGCAGTACTTC	TRBV15	TRBJ2-7	-	-
CASSYDRAREKLFF	TGTGCCAGCAGTTACGACAGGGCGAGGGAAAAACTGTTTTTT	TRBV6-5	TRBJ1-4	TRBD1	-
CASSSGQGGTEAFF	TGTGCCAGCAGCTCAGGACAGGGTGGCACTGAAGCTTTCTTT	TRBV9	TRBJ1-1	TRBD1	once
CAWSVVGQGGHEQYF	TGTGCCTGGAGTGTAGTAGGACAGGGAGGCCACGAGCAGTACTTC	TRBV30	TRBJ2-7	TRBD1	-
CASSARGQNTEAFF	TGTGCCAGCAGCGCCAGGGGGCAAAACACTGAAGCTTTCTTT	TRBV5-4	TRBJ1-1	TRBD1	-
CASSSDRANQPQHF	TGTGCCAGCAGCTCGGACAGGGCCAATCAGCCCCAGCATTTT	TRBV27	TRBJ1-5	TRBD1	-
CASRGRTNEKLFF	TGTGCCAGCAGAGGGAGGACTAATGAAAAACTGTTTTTT	TRBV2	TRBJ1-4	-	-
CASTPRWGTSGTDTQYF	TGTGCCAGTACCCCCAGGTGGGGGACTAGCGGCACAGATACGCAGTATTTT	TRBV19	TRBJ2-3	TRBD2	-
CASSQDRASPYNEQFF	TGCGCCAGCAGCCAAGATCGGGCTAGCCCCTACAATGAGCAGTTCTTC	TRBV4-3	TRBJ2-1	-	-
CASSPPSSDPNEQFF	TGTGCCAGCTCACCACCGAGCAGCGACCCCAATGAGCAGTTCTTC	TRBV18	TRBJ2-1	-	-
CASSLLGQGSDQPQHF	TGTGCCAGCAGCTTACTGGGACAGGGGTCGGATCAGCCCCAGCATTTT	TRBV7-2	TRBJ1-5	TRBD1	-
CASRLAGARYEQYF	TGTGCCAGCAGGCTAGCGGGAGCGCGCTACGAGCAGTACTTC	TRBV6-5	TRBJ2-7	TRBD2	few
CASSSGYGNTGELFF	TGTGCCAGCAGTTCGGGGTATGGGAACACCGGGGAGCTGTTTTTT	TRBV27	TRBJ2-2	-	-
CASSSGDSTNEKLFF	TGTGCCAGCAGTTCGGGGGATTCGACTAATGAAAAACTGTTTTTT	TRBV2	TRBJ1-4	-	few
CASSPKKGEDYGYTF	TGTGCCAGCAGCCCCAAGAAAGGGGAGGACTATGGCTACACCTTC	TRBV25-1	TRBJ1-2	-	-
CSVPGDTEAFF	TGCAGTGTTCCGGGGGACACTGAAGCTTTCTTT	TRBV20-1	TRBJ1-1	-	-
CASSGRDSQETQYF	TGTGCCAGCAGCGGGCGGGACAGCCAGGAGACCCAGTACTTC	TRBV5-4	TRBJ2-5	-	-
CASRRLAADEQFF	TGTGCCAGCAGAAGACTAGCTGCGGATGAGCAGTTCTTC	TRBV27	TRBJ2-1	TRBD2	-
CASKETTSYGTQYF	TGTGCCAGCAAGGAAACGACATCGTATGGGACCCAGTACTTC	TRBV27	TRBJ2-5	-	-
CASSESVGVWEAFF	TGCGCCAGCAGTGAAAGCGTTGGCGTTTGGGAAGCTTTCTTT	TRBV10-1	TRBJ1-1	-	-
CASSLPDRGEAFF	TGTGCCAGCAGTTTACCCGACAGGGGTGAAGCTTTCTTT	TRBV27	TRBJ1-1	TRBD1	-
CASSDTLSGGYTEAFF	TGTGCCAGCAGTGATACGCTTTCGGGGGGGTACACTGAAGCTTTCTTT	TRBV2	TRBJ1-1	-	-
CASSSPGQGYNEQFF	TGTGCCAGCAGCTCCCCGGGACAGGGATACAATGAGCAGTTCTTC	TRBV7-9	TRBJ2-1	TRBD1	-
CASSPGLAGTGNEQFF	TGTGCCAGCAGCCCGGGACTAGCGGGAACGGGGAATGAGCAGTTCTTC	TRBV28	TRBJ2-1	TRBD2	-
CASGPGQGQPQHF	TGTGCCAGCGGGCCGGGACAGGGACAGCCCCAGCATTTT	TRBV28	TRBJ1-5	TRBD1	-
CASSSGGSTEAFF	TGTGCCAGCAGCTCTGGGGGGTCCACTGAAGCTTTCTTT	TRBV5-4	TRBJ1-1	-	few
CASSPYHGGNEQFF	TGTGCCAGCTCACCCTACCATGGAGGCAATGAGCAGTTCTTC	TRBV18	TRBJ2-1	-	-
CASSLWANYGYTF	TGTGCCAGCAGCTTATGGGCGAACTATGGCTACACCTTC	TRBV11-2	TRBJ1-2	-	once
CASSASQSVETQYF	TGTGCCAGCAGTGCTTCACAGTCCGTAGAGACCCAGTACTTC	TRBV25-1	TRBJ2-5	-	few